A selection of T cell receptor beta chains follows, all from one sample in a study of technical replicates of blood from several donors. The protocol was immunoSEQ multiplex PCR, while the TCRdb copy is restricted to in-frame clones and leaves out a portion. The table includes about 49,000 clones, 90% to 95% detected once. Sample: PBMCs. The source of these receptors is a human donor in good health. Some clones in this sample may be carry-over from other donors' samples. The CDR3 runs from the conserved cysteine through the conserved F or W. The D gene is left open where the match is weak. Clone sizes are given selectively: once, few, many, or a class where the clone is expanded.

abundance: NA; v_gene: TRBV30; j_gene: TRBJ2-1; d_gene: TRBD2; CDR3aa: CAWRLAGGYDEQFF; CDR3nt: TGTGCCTGGAGACTAGCGGGAGGATACGATGAGCAGTTCTTC
abundance: NA; v_gene: TRBV19; j_gene: TRBJ2-1; d_gene: NA; CDR3aa: CASSTRTSGTYNEQFF; CDR3nt: TGTGCCAGTAGTACTCGCACCTCCGGGACTTACAATGAGCAGTTCTTC
abundance: NA; v_gene: TRBV11-2; j_gene: TRBJ2-7; d_gene: NA; CDR3aa: CASRPDNYEQYF; CDR3nt: TGTGCCAGCAGACCAGACAACTACGAGCAGTACTTC
abundance: NA; v_gene: TRBV29-1; j_gene: TRBJ1-1; d_gene: TRBD1; CDR3aa: CSVESDRENTEAFF; CDR3nt: TGCAGCGTTGAATCGGACAGGGAGAACACTGAAGCTTTCTTT
abundance: few; v_gene: TRBV13; j_gene: TRBJ2-7; d_gene: NA; CDR3aa: CASSLEGGTAYEQYF; CDR3nt: TGTGCCAGCAGCTTAGAGGGCGGGACGGCCTACGAGCAGTACTTC
abundance: NA; v_gene: TRBV4-2; j_gene: TRBJ2-1; d_gene: TRBD2; CDR3aa: CASSQGTSGEYNEQFF; CDR3nt: TGTGCCAGCAGCCAAGGGACTAGCGGGGAGTACAATGAGCAGTTCTTC
abundance: once; v_gene: TRBV7-3; j_gene: TRBJ2-7; d_gene: TRBD1; CDR3aa: CASSPGQGSNEQYF; CDR3nt: TGTGCCAGCAGCCCTGGACAGGGATCCAACGAGCAGTACTTC
abundance: NA; v_gene: TRBV18; j_gene: TRBJ2-5; d_gene: NA; CDR3aa: CASSPQGGETQYF; CDR3nt: TGTGCCAGCTCACCCCAAGGGGGAGAGACCCAGTACTTC
abundance: once; v_gene: TRBV5-1; j_gene: TRBJ1-1; d_gene: NA; CDR3aa: CASSLWTGSTEAFF; CDR3nt: TGCGCCAGCAGCTTGTGGACGGGGAGCACTGAAGCTTTCTTT
abundance: NA; v_gene: TRBV7-2; j_gene: TRBJ2-1; d_gene: TRBD2; CDR3aa: CASSPGQGGYEQFF; CDR3nt: TGTGCCAGCAGCCCGGGGCAGGGAGGGTATGAGCAGTTCTTC
abundance: few; v_gene: TRBV4-1; j_gene: TRBJ1-5; d_gene: NA; CDR3aa: CASSLEQSSNQPQHF; CDR3nt: TGCGCCAGCAGCCTTGAGCAATCTAGCAATCAGCCCCAGCATTTT
abundance: NA; v_gene: TRBV23-1; j_gene: TRBJ1-1; d_gene: TRBD1; CDR3aa: CASRDRSMNTEAFF; CDR3nt: TGCGCCAGCAGGGACAGGTCCATGAACACTGAAGCTTTCTTT
abundance: once; v_gene: TRBV30; j_gene: TRBJ2-7; d_gene: NA; CDR3aa: CAWSPLGPGEQYF; CDR3nt: TGTGCCTGGAGCCCCCTTGGGCCGGGGGAGCAGTACTTC
abundance: once; v_gene: TRBV19; j_gene: TRBJ1-3; d_gene: NA; CDR3aa: CASRVVGLAGNTIYF; CDR3nt: TGTGCCAGTAGGGTAGTGGGGCTCGCTGGAAACACCATATATTTT
abundance: NA; v_gene: TRBV7-9; j_gene: TRBJ1-6; d_gene: NA; CDR3aa: CASSKPGPSSYNSPLHF; CDR3nt: TGTGCCAGCAGCAAACCGGGTCCGAGCTCCTATAATTCACCCCTCCACTTT
abundance: NA; v_gene: TRBV4-1; j_gene: TRBJ2-3; d_gene: TRBD2; CDR3aa: CASRLGLAETQYF; CDR3nt: TGCGCCAGCAGACTGGGACTAGCGGAGACGCAGTATTTT
abundance: NA; v_gene: TRBV4-1; j_gene: TRBJ2-7; d_gene: TRBD2; CDR3aa: CASSQEGAGGSYEQYF; CDR3nt: TGCGCCAGCAGCCAAGAAGGTGCGGGAGGGTCCTACGAGCAGTACTTC